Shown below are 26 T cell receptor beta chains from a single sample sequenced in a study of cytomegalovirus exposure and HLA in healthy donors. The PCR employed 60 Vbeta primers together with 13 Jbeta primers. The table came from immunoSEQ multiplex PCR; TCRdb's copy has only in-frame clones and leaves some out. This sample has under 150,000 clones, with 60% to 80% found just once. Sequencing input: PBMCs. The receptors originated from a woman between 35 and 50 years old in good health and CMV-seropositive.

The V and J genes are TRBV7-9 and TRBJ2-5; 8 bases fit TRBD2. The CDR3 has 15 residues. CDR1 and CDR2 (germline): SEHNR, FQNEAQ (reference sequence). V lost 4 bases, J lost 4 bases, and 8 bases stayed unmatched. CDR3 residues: CASSYGGESGETQYF. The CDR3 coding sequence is TGTGCCAGCAGCTACGGGGGGGAGTCCGGAGAGACCCAGTACTTC.

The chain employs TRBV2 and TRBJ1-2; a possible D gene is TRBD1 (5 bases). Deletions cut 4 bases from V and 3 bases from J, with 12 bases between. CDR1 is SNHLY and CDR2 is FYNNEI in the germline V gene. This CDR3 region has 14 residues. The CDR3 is CASSVGLTDYGYTF. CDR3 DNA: TGTGCCAGCAGTGTCGGGTTGACAGACTATGGCTACACCTTC. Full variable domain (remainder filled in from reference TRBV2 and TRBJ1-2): EPEVTQTPSHQVTQMGQEVILRCVPISNHLYFYWYRQILGQKVEFLVSFYNNEISEKSEIFDDQFSVERPDGSNFTLKIRSTKLEDSAMYFCASSVGLTDYGYTFGSGTRLTVV.

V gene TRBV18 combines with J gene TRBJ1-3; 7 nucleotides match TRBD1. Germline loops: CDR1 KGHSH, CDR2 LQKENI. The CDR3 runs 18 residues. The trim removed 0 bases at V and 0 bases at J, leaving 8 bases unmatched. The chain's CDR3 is CASSPPNRRGSSGNTIYF. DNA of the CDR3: TGTGCCAGCTCACCACCGAATCGCAGGGGGTCCTCTGGAAACACCATATATTTT. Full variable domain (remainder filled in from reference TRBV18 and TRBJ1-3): NAGVMQNPRHLVRRRGQEARLRCSPMKGHSHVYWYRQLPEEGLKFMVYLQKENIIDESGMPKERFSAEFPKEGPSILRIQQVVRGDSAAYFCASSPPNRRGSSGNTIYFGEGSWLTVV.

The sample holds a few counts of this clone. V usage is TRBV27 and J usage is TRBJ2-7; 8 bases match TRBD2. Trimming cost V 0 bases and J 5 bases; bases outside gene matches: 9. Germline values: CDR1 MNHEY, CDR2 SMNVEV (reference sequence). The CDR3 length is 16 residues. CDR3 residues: CASSLSWSGGFDEQYF. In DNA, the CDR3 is TGTGCCAGCAGTTTATCATGGAGCGGGGGTTTCGACGAGCAGTACTTC.

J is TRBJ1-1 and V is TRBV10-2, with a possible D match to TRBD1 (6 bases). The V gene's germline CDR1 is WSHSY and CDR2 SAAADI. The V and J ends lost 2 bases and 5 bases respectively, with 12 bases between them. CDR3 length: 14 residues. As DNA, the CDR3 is TGCGCCAGCAGTGAGACTGGGGGGGCGACTGAAGCTTTCTTT. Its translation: CASSETGGATEAFF.

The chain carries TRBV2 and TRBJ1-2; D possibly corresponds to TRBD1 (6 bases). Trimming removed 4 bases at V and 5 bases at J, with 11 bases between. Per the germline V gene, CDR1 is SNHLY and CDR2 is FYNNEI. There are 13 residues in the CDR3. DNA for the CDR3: TGTGCCAGCAGTGTGGACAGCAAATATGGCTACACCTTC. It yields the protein CASSVDSKYGYTF.

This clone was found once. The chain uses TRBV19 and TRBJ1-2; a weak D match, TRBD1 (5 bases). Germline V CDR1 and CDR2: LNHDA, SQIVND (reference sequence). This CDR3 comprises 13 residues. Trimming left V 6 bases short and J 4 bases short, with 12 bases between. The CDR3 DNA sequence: TGTGCCAGTAGCCCCGACAGTTCCTATGGCTACACCTTC. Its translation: CASSPDSSYGYTF.

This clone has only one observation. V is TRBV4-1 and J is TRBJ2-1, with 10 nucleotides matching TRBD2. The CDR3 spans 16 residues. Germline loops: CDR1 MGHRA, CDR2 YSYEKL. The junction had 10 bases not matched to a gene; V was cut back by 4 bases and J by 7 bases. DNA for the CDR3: TGCGCCAGCAGCCCCAGCGGGGGGGACATCGGGAATGAGCAGTTCTTC. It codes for CASSPSGGDIGNEQFF.

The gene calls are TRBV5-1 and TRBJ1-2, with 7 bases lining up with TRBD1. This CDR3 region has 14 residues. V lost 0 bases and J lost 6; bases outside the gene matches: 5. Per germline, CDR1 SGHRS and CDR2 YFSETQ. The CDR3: CASSLAQGLDGYTF. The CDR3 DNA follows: TGCGCCAGCAGCTTGGCACAGGGGCTTGATGGCTACACCTTC.

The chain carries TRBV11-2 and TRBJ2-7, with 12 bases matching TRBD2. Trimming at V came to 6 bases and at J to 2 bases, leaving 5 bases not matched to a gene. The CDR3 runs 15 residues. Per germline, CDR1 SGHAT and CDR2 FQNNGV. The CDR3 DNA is TGTGCCAGCAGACCCACTAGCGGGGGGACCTACGAGCAGTACTTC. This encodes CASRPTSGGTYEQYF.

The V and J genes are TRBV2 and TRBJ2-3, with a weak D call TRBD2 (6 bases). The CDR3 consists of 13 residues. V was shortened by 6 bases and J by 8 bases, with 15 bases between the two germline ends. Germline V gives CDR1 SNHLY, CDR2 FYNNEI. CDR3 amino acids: CASRRDWRGTQYF. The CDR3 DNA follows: TGTGCCAGCAGGAGGGACTGGAGGGGTACGCAGTATTTT.

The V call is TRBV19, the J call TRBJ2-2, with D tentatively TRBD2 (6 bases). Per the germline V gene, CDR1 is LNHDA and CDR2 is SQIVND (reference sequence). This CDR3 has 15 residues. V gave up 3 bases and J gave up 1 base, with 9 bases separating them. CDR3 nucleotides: TGTGCCAGTAGTATGACGGGGGTGAACACCGGGGAGCTGTTTTTT. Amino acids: CASSMTGVNTGELFF.

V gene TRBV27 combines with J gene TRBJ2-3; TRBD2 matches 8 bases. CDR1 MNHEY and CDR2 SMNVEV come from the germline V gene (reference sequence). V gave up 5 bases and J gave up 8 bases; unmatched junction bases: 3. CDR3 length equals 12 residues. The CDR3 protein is CASSTTSGTQYF. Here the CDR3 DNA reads TGTGCCAGCAGTACAACTAGCGGTACGCAGTATTTT.

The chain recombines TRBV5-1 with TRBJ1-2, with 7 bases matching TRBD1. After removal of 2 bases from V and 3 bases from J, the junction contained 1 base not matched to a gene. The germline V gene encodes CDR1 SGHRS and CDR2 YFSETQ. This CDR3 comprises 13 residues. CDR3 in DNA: TGCGCCAGCAGCTTCGGACAGGACTATGGCTACACCTTC. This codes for CASSFGQDYGYTF.

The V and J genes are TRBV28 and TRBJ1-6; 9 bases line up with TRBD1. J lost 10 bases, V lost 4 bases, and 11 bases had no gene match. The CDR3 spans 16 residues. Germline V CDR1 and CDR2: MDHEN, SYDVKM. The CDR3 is CASSSGQGSGGSPLHF. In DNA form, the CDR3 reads TGTGCCAGCAGTTCAGGACAGGGGAGTGGAGGATCACCCCTCCACTTT.

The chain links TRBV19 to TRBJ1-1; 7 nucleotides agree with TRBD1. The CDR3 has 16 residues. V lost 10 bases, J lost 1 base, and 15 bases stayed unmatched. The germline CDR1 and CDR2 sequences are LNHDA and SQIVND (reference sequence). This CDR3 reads CATPERETGENTEAFF. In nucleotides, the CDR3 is TGTGCCACCCCTGAGAGGGAAACAGGGGAGAACACTGAAGCTTTCTTT.

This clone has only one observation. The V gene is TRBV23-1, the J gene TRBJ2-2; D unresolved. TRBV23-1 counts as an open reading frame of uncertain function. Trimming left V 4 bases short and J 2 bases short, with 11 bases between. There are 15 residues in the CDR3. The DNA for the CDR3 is TGCGCCAGCAGTCTGCCTAGGCTAAACACCGGGGAGCTGTTTTTT. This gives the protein CASSLPRLNTGELFF.

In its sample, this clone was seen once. CDR3 sequence: CASSLQIGEAYEQYF. For the CDR3, the DNA is TGTGCCAGCAGCTTGCAAATCGGAGAAGCCTACGAGCAGTACTTC. The chain carries TRBV5-5 and TRBJ2-7; the D is unclear. Trimming took 1 base from V and 2 from J, leaving 13 bases between them. The CDR3 runs to 15 residues. The germline V gene has CDR1 SGHKS and CDR2 YYEKEE (reference sequence).

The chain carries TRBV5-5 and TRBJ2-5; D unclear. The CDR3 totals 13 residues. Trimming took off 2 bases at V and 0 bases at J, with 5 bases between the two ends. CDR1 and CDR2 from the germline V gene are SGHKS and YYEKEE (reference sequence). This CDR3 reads CASSLEYQETQYF. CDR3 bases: TGTGCCAGCAGCTTAGAGTACCAAGAGACCCAGTACTTC.

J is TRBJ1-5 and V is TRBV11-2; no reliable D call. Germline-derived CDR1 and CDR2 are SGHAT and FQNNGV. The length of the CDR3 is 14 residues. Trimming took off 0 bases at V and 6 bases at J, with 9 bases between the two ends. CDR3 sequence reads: CASSLEGASQPQHF. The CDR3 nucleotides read TGTGCCAGCAGCTTAGAGGGAGCTAGTCAGCCCCAGCATTTT.

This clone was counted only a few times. The CDR3 nucleotides read TGCAGCGTTGGAGGGTGGACAGGGAAGGGCGGCTATGGCTACACCTTC. Protein sequence: CSVGGWTGKGGYGYTF. This chain links TRBV29-1 with TRBJ1-2; 8 bases match TRBD1. This CDR3 region has 16 residues. CDR1 is SQVTM, CDR2 ANQGSEA, per germline. The V segment lost 4 bases and the J segment 4 bases; nucleotides outside the gene matches: 14. Full variable domain (remainder filled in from reference TRBV29-1 and TRBJ1-2): SAVISQKPSRDICQRGTSLTIQCQVDSQVTMMFWYRQQPGQSLTLIATANQGSEATYESGFVIDKFPISRPNLTFSTLTVSNMSPEDSSIYLCSVGGWTGKGGYGYTFGSGTRLTVV.

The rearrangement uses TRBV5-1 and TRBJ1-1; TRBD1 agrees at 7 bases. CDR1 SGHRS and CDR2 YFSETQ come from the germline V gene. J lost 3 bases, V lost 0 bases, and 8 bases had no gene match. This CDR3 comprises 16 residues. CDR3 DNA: TGCGCCAGCAGCTTGGACTGGAGGGGGCTGGACACTGAAGCTTTCTTT. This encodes CASSLDWRGLDTEAFF.

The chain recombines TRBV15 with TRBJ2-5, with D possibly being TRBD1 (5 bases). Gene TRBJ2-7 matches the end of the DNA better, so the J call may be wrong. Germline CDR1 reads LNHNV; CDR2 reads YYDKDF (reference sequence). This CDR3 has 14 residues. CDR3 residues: CATSREWTNYEQYF. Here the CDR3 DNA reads TGTGCCACCAGCAGAGAATGGACAAACTACGAGCAGTACTTC.

CDR3 residues: CASSYSGANSPLHF. In nucleotides, the CDR3 is TGTGCCAGCAGTTACTCGGGCGCTAATTCACCCCTCCACTTT. The V and J genes are TRBV6-5 and TRBJ1-6; D not resolved. V lost 0 bases, J lost 6 bases, and 6 bases lay in between. CDR3 length: 14 amino acids. Looked up from germline, CDR1 is MNHEY and CDR2 is SVGAGI.

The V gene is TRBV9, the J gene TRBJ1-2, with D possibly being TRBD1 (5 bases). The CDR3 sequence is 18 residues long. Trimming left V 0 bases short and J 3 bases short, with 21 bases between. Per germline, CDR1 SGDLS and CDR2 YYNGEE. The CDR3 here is CASSVEDAPRGHDYGYTF. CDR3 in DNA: TGTGCCAGCAGCGTAGAAGACGCTCCTAGGGGTCACGACTATGGCTACACCTTC. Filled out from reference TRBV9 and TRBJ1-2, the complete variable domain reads DSGVTQTPKHLITATGQRVTLRCSPRSGDLSVYWYQQSLDQGLQFLIQYYNGEERAKGNILERFSAQQFPDLHSELNLSSLELGDSALYFCASSVEDAPRGHDYGYTFGSGTRLTVV.

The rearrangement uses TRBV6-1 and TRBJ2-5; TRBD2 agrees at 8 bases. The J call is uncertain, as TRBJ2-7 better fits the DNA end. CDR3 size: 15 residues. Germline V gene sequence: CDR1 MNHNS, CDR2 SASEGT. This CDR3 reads CASSGGLGSSYEQYF. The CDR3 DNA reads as TGTGCCAGCAGTGGGGGACTAGGGAGCTCCTACGAGCAGTACTTC.